The clone carrying this T cell receptor beta chain was picked up many times. CDR3 size: 14 residues. Trimming cost V 2 bases and J 6 bases, with 10 bases left between them. Germline CDR1 LGHNA, CDR2 YSLEER. TCRdb itself ran the RT-PCR reads through MiXCR, one entry per CDR3 protein. The data show about 700,000 distinct CDR3 sequences, more than 13% seen once. This chain connects TRBV4-3 to TRBJ2-2; a weak D match, TRBD1 (6 bases). The receptor was isolated from a female donor in good health, serving as a healthy control. Sequenced input: memory CD4+ T cells from blood. This CDR3 reads CASSQQQGSGELFF. CDR3 sequence (DNA): TGCGCCAGCAGCCAACAACAGGGTTCCGGGGAGCTGTTTTTT.